This TCR beta chain emerged from a study of blood T cell repertoires in COVID-19. Study-level information: PBMCs, B-cell-depleted T cells, or T cells provided the cDNA or gDNA that made up the material.

Sequencing used immunoSEQ multiplex PCR; TCRdb keeps in-frame clones, though not all of them. The table includes approximately 120,000 clones, 75% to 90% detected once. The CDR3 extends over 16 amino acids. Germline CDR1 KGHSH, CDR2 LQKENI. V was trimmed by 3 bases and J by 1 base, leaving 15 bases between them. This TCR came from a human donor in a cohort sampled during active COVID-19. Material: peripheral blood. The chain has TRBV18 and TRBJ1-1; TRBD1 is a possible D gene (5 bases). CDR3 sequence reads: CASSPRRGSGNTEAFF. DNA of the CDR3: TGTGCCAGCTCACCTAGGAGGGGTTCTGGGAACACTGAAGCTTTCTTT. Based on the CDR3 plus reference TRBV18 and TRBJ1-1, the full variable domain is NAGVMQNPRHLVRRRGQEARLRCSPMKGHSHVYWYRQLPEEGLKFMVYLQKENIIDESGMPKERFSAEFPKEGPSILRIQQVVRGDSAAYFCASSPRRGSGNTEAFFGQGTRLTVV.